This T cell receptor beta chain was sequenced for a study of regulatory T cells in long-lasting Graves disease. Study-level findings and limits: Those with persistent disease had in common more public clonotypes (around 2,500) than new patients (about 970).

Sequencing libraries for TCR beta were prepared with iRepertoire HTBI primers and Arm-PCR of CDR3 regions. Original handling: Sequenced samples collectively carried roughly 60 TRBV and about 15 TRBJ segments. TCRdb recomputed calls from the multiplex PCR reads with MiXCR, one row per CDR3 protein. The V and J calls were determined by TCRdb, not by the authors. The repertoire holds 400,000 to 500,000 distinct CDR3 sequences, with about 15% as singletons. Time point given: newly diagnosed GD, antithyroid drugs for less than 3 months. PBMC-derived RNA was used for the TCR library. American Thyroid Association guidelines served as the basis for diagnosing Graves' disease. This clonotype has just a few counts. The target antigen is unknown. These data were also filed under a second study, of T cells in Graves' hyperthyroidism and ophthalmopathy.

The sequence derives from a woman in her twenties or thirties with Graves disease. Material: peripheral blood mononuclear cells (PBMCs), obtained at new diagnosis, from a patient treated with antithyroid drugs.

CDR3 amino acids: CASSSLAGGYGGELFF. The CDR3 nucleotides are TGCGCCAGCAGCTCACTAGCGGGAGGTTACGGCGGGGAGCTGTTTTTT. The V call is TRBV5-1, the J call TRBJ2-2, with 12 positions matching TRBD2. The CDR3 is 16 residues long. Trimming removed 3 bases from V and 7 bases from J; junction bases left unmatched: 7. Germline V CDR1 and CDR2: SGHRS, YFSETQ.